This T cell receptor (beta chain) appears in the sequencing data of a study of cytomegalovirus exposure and HLA in healthy donors. Study-level results: In a later analysis, compared with equally common non-associated chains, HLA-associated beta chains were more expanded.

With 60 Vbeta and 13 Jbeta primers, the PCR was carried out. The repertoire was sequenced with immunoSEQ multiplex PCR; TCRdb's copy has only in-frame clones and lacks some. The sample lists around 110,000 clones, roughly three quarters occurring once. V shed 0 bases and J 3 bases; nucleotides not matched to a gene: 3. The CDR3 has 15 amino acids. Germline V gene data show CDR1 as MNHNY and CDR2 as SVGAGI (reference sequence). This clone occurred once. What it recognizes is unknown. Sequenced sample: PBMCs. The rearrangement joins TRBV6-6 to TRBJ2-7; 9 bases are a match to TRBD2. The clonotype comes from a man aged 25 to 40 in good health and CMV-seropositive. This chain's CDR3 is CASSYSTSGYYEQYF. The DNA of the CDR3 is TGTGCCAGCAGTTACTCGACTAGCGGATACTACGAGCAGTACTTC.